What follows is one T cell receptor (beta chain) and its context. This record comes from a study of T cell responses to AZD1222 COVID-19 vaccine. This CDR3 is built from 16 residues. Germline V lookup: CDR1 SGDLS, CDR2 YYNGEE. The V end lost 1 base, the J end lost 2 bases, and 12 bases lay between the germline ends. Using immunoSEQ multiplex PCR, the repertoire was profiled, and TCRdb retains in-frame clones only, with some absent. Counted here are about 100,000 clones, 90% occurring once; the ten biggest clones make up 1% to 1.5%. This sequence was found in an adult in good health. Sequencing used peripheral blood, obtained on day 0 of AZD1222 vaccination. The chain has TRBV9 and TRBJ2-2; a possible D gene is TRBD2 (5 bases). CDR3 DNA: TGTGCCAGCAGCGTAAGCCCGACGGGAAACACCGGGGAGCTGTTTTTT. Residues: CASSVSPTGNTGELFF.